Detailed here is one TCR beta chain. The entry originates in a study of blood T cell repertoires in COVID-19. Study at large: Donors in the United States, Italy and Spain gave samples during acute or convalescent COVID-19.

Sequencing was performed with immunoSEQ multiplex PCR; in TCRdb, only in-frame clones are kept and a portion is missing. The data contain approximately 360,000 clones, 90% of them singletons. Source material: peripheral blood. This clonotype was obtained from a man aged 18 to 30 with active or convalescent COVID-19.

As DNA, the CDR3 is TGTGCCAGCAGCCAAGTACTAGCGGGGCGACAAGAGACCCAGTACTTC. Encoded protein: CASSQVLAGRQETQYF. This sequence joins TRBV4-2 and TRBJ2-5; TRBD2 matches at 10 bases. The germline gives CDR1 LGHNA, CDR2 YNFKEQ. CDR3 length: 16 residues. Trimming cost V 1 base and J 2 bases; bases outside gene matches: 4.